The 7 T cell receptor beta chains listed next were all sequenced from one sample in a study of T cell changes during pregnancy in multiple sclerosis. Generated by immunoSEQ multiplex PCR, the TCRdb table keeps only in-frame clones and is missing some. The table records tens of thousands of clones, around 93% of them present only once. The sample was peripheral blood, taken after pregnancy. These receptors were taken from a female donor with multiple sclerosis, enrolled in a pregnancy study.

This clone was found once. The chain has TRBV18 and TRBJ2-2; D possibly corresponds to TRBD1 (5 bases). Trimming stripped 2 bases from V and 4 bases from J, with 8 bases between. Germline CDR1 reads KGHSH; CDR2 reads LQKENI. The CDR3 runs to 14 residues. Here the CDR3 DNA reads TGTGCCAGCTCACCAGGTGGGGCCACCGGGGAGCTGTTTTTT. As protein: CASSPGGATGELFF. Supplemented by reference TRBV18 and TRBJ2-2, the full variable domain reads NAGVMQNPRHLVRRRGQEARLRCSPMKGHSHVYWYRQLPEEGLKFMVYLQKENIIDESGMPKERFSAEFPKEGPSILRIQQVVRGDSAAYFCASSPGGATGELFFGEGSRLTVL.

This clone was counted only a few times. The chain is built from TRBV4-2 and TRBJ1-1, with 8 bases aligning to TRBD1. CDR3 length equals 16 residues. The germline V gene encodes CDR1 LGHNA and CDR2 YNFKEQ. V lost 3 bases, J lost 7 bases, and 13 bases stayed unmatched. The CDR3 spells CASSHPRDRQAIEAFF. The CDR3 nucleotides read TGTGCCAGCAGCCATCCCCGGGACAGGCAGGCCATTGAAGCTTTCTTT.

The rearrangement joins TRBV10-3 to TRBJ2-7; 12 bases align to TRBD1. CDR1 ENHRY and CDR2 SYGVKD come from the germline V gene. The CDR3 loop spans 15 amino acids. V lost 2 bases to trimming and J lost 2 bases; unmatched junction nucleotides: 1. The CDR3 region is CAISEGDRGPYEQYF. The CDR3, as DNA: TGTGCCATCAGTGAGGGGGACAGGGGGCCCTACGAGCAGTACTTC.

The chain combines TRBV6-5 with TRBJ1-5; D is undetermined. V was clipped by 0 bases and J by 8 bases, with 8 bases between them. Germline loops: CDR1 MNHEY, CDR2 SVGAGI. This CDR3 contains 13 residues. The CDR3 protein is CASSYSSLEPQHF. In DNA form, the CDR3 reads TGTGCCAGCAGTTACTCGTCTCTAGAGCCCCAGCATTTT.

This chain joins TRBV19 and TRBJ2-7; 13 nucleotides line up with TRBD2. J lost 6 bases, V lost 4 bases, and 6 bases had no gene match. Germline-derived CDR1 and CDR2 are LNHDA and SQIVND (reference sequence). CDR3 length: 15 residues. The CDR3 reads CASSRTSGSFFEQYF. CDR3 in DNA: TGTGCCAGTAGTAGGACTAGCGGGAGTTTTTTCGAGCAGTACTTC.

The chain is built from TRBV29-1 and TRBJ2-6, with D possibly being TRBD2 (5 bases). Germline CDR1 and CDR2: SQVTM and ANQGSEA. This CDR3 is built from 15 residues. V lost 4 bases and J 0 bases, leaving 10 bases between the germline ends. CDR3 DNA: TGCAGCGTTGCCCATGGGAGCTCTGGGGCCAACGTCCTGACTTTC. Translating it yields CSVAHGSSGANVLTF.

J is TRBJ1-3 and V is TRBV28; 9 positions agree with TRBD1. In germline, CDR1 is MDHEN, CDR2 SYDVKM. The CDR3 has 16 amino acids. The J segment lost 3 bases and the V segment lost 5 bases, leaving 8 bases of the junction unmatched. In DNA, the CDR3 is TGTGCCAGCAGTAGGATGACAGGGGGTGGTGGAAACACCATATATTTT. Its protein is CASSRMTGGGGNTIYF.